The T cell receptor (beta chain) under discussion was sequenced for a study of T-cell reconstitution after alpha-beta-depleted transplantation in children. General study points: There were some patients whose high TCRbeta diversity at day 60 came from surviving recipient T cells and thymic progenitors. Hyperexpanded clones declined; after one year, newly produced T cells mostly supplied diversity. Reportedly, only several hundred clones from non-depleted graft cells drove alpha-beta T-cell counts at about two months.

Note on this clonotype: Its specificity is not known.

Preparation of the TCRbeta library used unique molecular identifiers. TCRdb analysed the PCR reads with MiXCR anew, one entry per CDR3 protein. Among 700,000 to 950,000 distinct CDR3 sequences listed, approximately 15% were seen once. Trimming stripped 2 bases from V and 7 bases from J, with 15 bases between. The CDR3 has 14 amino acids. The germline CDR1 and CDR2 sequences are DFQATT and SNEGSKA (reference sequence). The sample was PBMCs, mostly from graft donor cells, taken 360 days after TCRalphabeta/CD19-depleted stem cell transplant. This chain links TRBV20-1 with TRBJ2-1; D gene uncertain. This TCR was recovered from a male patient aged 10-17 years who had a stem cell transplant for acute lymphoblastic leukemia, so the T cells may come from the graft donor. CDR3 nucleotides: TGCAGTGCTAGACCGCTAGGTATTGAGAATGAGCAGTTCTTC. Protein product: CSARPLGIENEQFF.